The 10 T cell receptor beta chains in this list originate from one sample, sequenced in a study of blood T cell repertoires in COVID-19. Some clones are missing from TCRdb's copy, which holds only in-frame ones; the method was immunoSEQ multiplex PCR. The sample holds about 210,000 clones, roughly four fifths seen once. Sequences were obtained from peripheral blood. All receptors derive from a woman aged 40 to 49 with active or convalescent COVID-19.

CDR3 loop: CASSLTGGDYGYTF. In DNA, the CDR3 is TGCGCCAGCAGCCTGACAGGGGGGGACTATGGCTACACCTTC. The rearrangement uses TRBV4-1 and TRBJ1-2; the match to TRBD1 covers 9 bases. Germline V gene sequence: CDR1 MGHRA, CDR2 YSYEKL. V was pared by 4 bases and J by 3 bases, with 3 bases of the junction left unmatched. The length of the CDR3 is 14 residues.

The rearrangement links TRBV19 to TRBJ1-2, with 8 bases that match TRBD1. The CDR3 is made up of 12 amino acids. Per the germline V gene, CDR1 is LNHDA and CDR2 is SQIVND (reference sequence). V lost 11 bases to trimming and J lost 4 bases; unmatched junction nucleotides: 6. The CDR3 nucleotides read TGTGCCGCCCGGGACAGGCCCTATGGCTACACCTTC. Translating gives CAARDRPYGYTF.

The chain uses TRBV6-2 or TRBV6-3 and TRBJ1-1; D gene uncertain. There are 12 residues in the CDR3. Deletions cut 3 bases from V and 8 bases from J, with 10 bases between. Germline V lookup: CDR1 MNHEY, CDR2 SVGEGT. The CDR3 DNA reads as TGTGCCAGCAGTTATTGGCAATCGGAAGCTTTCTTT. Its translation is CASSYWQSEAFF.

The V call is TRBV7-9, the J call TRBJ1-2, with D unclear. With 5 bases removed from V and 6 bases from J, the gap between germline ends came to 10 bases. This CDR3 has 12 residues. Germline V CDR1 and CDR2: SEHNR, FQNEAQ (reference sequence). As DNA, the CDR3 is TGTGCCAGCAGCAGGGAAAGCGATGGCTACACCTTC. As protein: CASSRESDGYTF.

CDR3 amino acids: CASSPFTGFTEAFF. The CDR3 coding sequence is TGTGCCAGCAGTCCATTCACAGGGTTCACTGAAGCTTTCTTT. This chain connects TRBV3-1 (or the pseudogene TRBV3-2) to TRBJ1-1, with D perhaps TRBD1 (6 bases). CDR3 length equals 14 residues. Germline V lookup: CDR1 LGHDT, CDR2 YNNKEL (reference sequence). The germline V and J ends were trimmed by 6 bases and 4 bases, with 15 bases remaining between them.

In DNA form, the CDR3 reads TGTGCCAGCAGTGAAGACCCCGGCAGGCAAGAGACCCAGTACTTC. It encodes CASSEDPGRQETQYF. The genes are TRBV2 and TRBJ2-5; D unresolved. This CDR3 has 15 residues. The germline V gene has CDR1 SNHLY and CDR2 FYNNEI. V was shortened by 1 base and J by 2 bases, with 11 bases between the two germline ends.

This chain connects TRBV11-3 to TRBJ2-4; 7 positions match TRBD1. The CDR3 consists of 17 residues. V shed 1 base and J 2 bases; nucleotides not matched to a gene: 8. Germline V gene data show CDR1 as SGHNT and CDR2 as YENEEA. The CDR3 loop reads CASSLGTGDGSKNIQYF. The CDR3 DNA follows: TGTGCCAGCAGCTTAGGAACAGGGGACGGTTCCAAAAACATTCAGTACTTC.

J is TRBJ2-5 and V is TRBV4-2, with 9 nucleotides matching TRBD2. This CDR3 has 16 amino acids. Germline trimming cut 3 bases from V and 5 bases from J; bases unmatched to any gene: 10. Germline-derived CDR1 and CDR2 are LGHNA and YNFKEQ. The CDR3 DNA reads TGTGCCAGCAGCCATCAGATAGCGGGGGATAGGGAGACCCAGTACTTC. Its translation: CASSHQIAGDRETQYF.

The chain has TRBV29-1 and TRBJ2-3, with no clear D. Per germline, CDR1 SQVTM and CDR2 ANQGSEA. CDR3 length: 13 residues. Deletions cut 3 bases from V and 0 bases from J, with 7 bases between. The CDR3 region is CSVEFGSTDTQYF. CDR3 sequence (DNA): TGCAGCGTTGAGTTCGGTAGCACAGATACGCAGTATTTT.

The J gene is TRBJ2-1, the V gene TRBV10-3; TRBD2 matches 10 bases. The V and J ends lost 3 bases and 8 bases, in that order; junction bases with no gene match: 7. CDR1 and CDR2 (germline): ENHRY, SYGVKD. The CDR3 loop spans 15 amino acids. The CDR3 spells CAISESSGGADEQFF. DNA of the CDR3: TGTGCCATCAGTGAATCGAGCGGGGGGGCCGATGAGCAGTTCTTC.